Listed here is a single TCR beta chain. The antigen is unknown. Germline V lookup: CDR1 GTSNPN, CDR2 SVGIG (reference sequence). Trimming removed 7 bases at V and 4 bases at J, with 17 bases between. There are 14 residues in the CDR3. The data stem from a study of vaccination and CD4 T cells after COVID-19. Study context: Median time from second vaccine dose to sampling was 60 to 80 days (14 to 241). Study-wide findings and caveats: The rise in median SARS-CoV-2-reactive clonotypes, from around 20 to 38, was not significant.

Documented treatment: approximately nine-day PBMC culture with coronavirus spike peptide pools or control peptides (ViraFEST assay). PBMC cultures, at two million cells per well, received about 9.9 IU/ml IL-2 and roughly 9 ug/ml peptide pools. Isolation of CD4+ T cells by negative selection took place after ten to eleven days of culture. Sequencing of cultured CD4+ T cell DNA used the Oncomine TCR Beta short-read assay. TCRdb re-called the PCR reads with MiXCR, one entry per CDR3 protein. The sample lists 8,500 to 13,000 distinct CDR3 sequences, 22% occurring once. The rearrangement joins TRBV30 to TRBJ2-1; a possible D gene is TRBD2 (7 bases). This receptor was identified in a human donor who had recovered from COVID-19. This sample comprised CD4+ T cells from blood, cultured in vitro, obtained after SARS-CoV-2 vaccination. The CDR3 region has the DNA TGTGCCTTAAATCAGGCGGGGGCATACAATGAGCAGTTCTTC. This sequence encodes CALNQAGAYNEQFF.